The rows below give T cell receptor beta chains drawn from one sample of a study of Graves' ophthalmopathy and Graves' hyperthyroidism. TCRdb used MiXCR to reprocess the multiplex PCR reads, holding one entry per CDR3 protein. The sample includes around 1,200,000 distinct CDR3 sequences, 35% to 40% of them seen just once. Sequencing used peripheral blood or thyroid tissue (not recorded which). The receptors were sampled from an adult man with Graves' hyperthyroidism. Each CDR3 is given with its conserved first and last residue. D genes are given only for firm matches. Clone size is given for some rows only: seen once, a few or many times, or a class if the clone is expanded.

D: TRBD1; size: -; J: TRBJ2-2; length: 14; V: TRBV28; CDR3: CASSLVAGGGELFF; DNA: TGTGCCAGCAGTTTGGTCGCAGGGGGCGGGGAGCTGTTTTTT
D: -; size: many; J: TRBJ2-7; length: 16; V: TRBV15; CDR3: CATSRGTTGTFAEQYF; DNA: TGTGCCACCAGCAGAGGGACAACAGGGACTTTTGCCGAGCAGTACTTC
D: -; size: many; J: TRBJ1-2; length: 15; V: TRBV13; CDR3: CASSFGGAVNYGYTF; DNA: TGTGCCAGCAGCTTCGGGGGGGCCGTTAACTATGGCTACACCTTC
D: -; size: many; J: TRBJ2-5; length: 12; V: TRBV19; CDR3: CASSIDDRTQYF; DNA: TGTGCCAGTAGTATAGACGACAGGACCCAGTACTTC
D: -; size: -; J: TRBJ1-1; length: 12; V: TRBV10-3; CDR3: CAVSGVSTEAFF; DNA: TGTGCCGTCAGCGGGGTCTCCACTGAAGCTTTCTTT
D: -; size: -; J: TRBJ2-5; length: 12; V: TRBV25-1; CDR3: CASSGGVETQYF; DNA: TGTGCCAGCAGTGGGGGTGTAGAGACCCAGTACTTC
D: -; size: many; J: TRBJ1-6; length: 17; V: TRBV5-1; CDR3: CASSPRQDALDNSPLHF; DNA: TGCGCCAGCAGCCCGAGACAGGACGCTTTGGATAATTCACCCCTCCACTTT
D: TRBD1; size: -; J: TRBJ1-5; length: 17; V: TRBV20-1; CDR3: CSARERRDRGLRQPQHF; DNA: TGCAGTGCTAGAGAAAGGCGGGACAGGGGGCTTAGGCAGCCCCAGCATTTT
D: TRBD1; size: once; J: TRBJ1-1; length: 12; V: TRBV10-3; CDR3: CAISEGGGEAFF; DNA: TGTGCCATCAGTGAAGGGGGCGGTGAAGCTTTCTTT
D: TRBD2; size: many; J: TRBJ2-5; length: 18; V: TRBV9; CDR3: CASSVALGQAGGQETQYF; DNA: TGTGCCAGCAGCGTAGCCCTTGGACAAGCGGGGGGACAAGAGACCCAGTACTTC
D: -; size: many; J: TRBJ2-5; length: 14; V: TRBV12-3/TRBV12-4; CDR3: CASSPLDGLETQYF; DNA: TGTGCCAGCAGCCCTTTGGACGGCTTGGAGACCCAGTACTTC
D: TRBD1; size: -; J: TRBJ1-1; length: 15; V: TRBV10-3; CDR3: CVISAWTGMNTEAFF; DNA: TGTGTCATCAGTGCCTGGACAGGAATGAACACTGAAGCTTTCTTT
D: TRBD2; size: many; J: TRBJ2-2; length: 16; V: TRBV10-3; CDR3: CAIKSASGANTGELFF; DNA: TGTGCCATCAAGTCTGCTAGCGGCGCGAACACCGGGGAGCTGTTTTTT
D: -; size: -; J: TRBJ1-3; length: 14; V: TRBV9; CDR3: CASSVDDSGNTIYF; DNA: TGTGCCAGCAGCGTAGACGACTCTGGAAACACCATATATTTT
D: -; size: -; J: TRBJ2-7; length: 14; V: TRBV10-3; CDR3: CASTRATGSYEQYF; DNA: TGTGCCAGCACCCGCGCGACAGGCTCCTACGAGCAGTACTTC
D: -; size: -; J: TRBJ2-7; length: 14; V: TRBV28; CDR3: CASVDSGTSYEQYF; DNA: TGTGCCAGCGTAGATTCCGGGACAAGCTACGAGCAGTACTTC
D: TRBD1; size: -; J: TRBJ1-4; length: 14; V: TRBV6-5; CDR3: CASSGTGIFEKLFF; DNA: TGTGCCAGCAGTGGGACAGGGATCTTTGAAAAACTGTTTTTT
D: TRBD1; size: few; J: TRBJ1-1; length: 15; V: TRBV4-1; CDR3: CASSQGQGGDTEAFF; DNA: TGCGCCAGCAGCCAGGGACAGGGCGGCGACACTGAAGCTTTCTTT
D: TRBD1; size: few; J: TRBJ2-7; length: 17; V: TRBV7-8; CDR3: CASSPKAPGQGNHEQYF; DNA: TGTGCCAGCAGCCCCAAGGCGCCGGGACAGGGGAACCACGAGCAGTACTTC
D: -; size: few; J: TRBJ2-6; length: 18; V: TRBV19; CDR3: CASSMRAPLESGANVLTF; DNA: TGTGCCAGTAGTATGAGGGCACCCCTCGAGTCTGGGGCCAACGTCCTGACTTTC